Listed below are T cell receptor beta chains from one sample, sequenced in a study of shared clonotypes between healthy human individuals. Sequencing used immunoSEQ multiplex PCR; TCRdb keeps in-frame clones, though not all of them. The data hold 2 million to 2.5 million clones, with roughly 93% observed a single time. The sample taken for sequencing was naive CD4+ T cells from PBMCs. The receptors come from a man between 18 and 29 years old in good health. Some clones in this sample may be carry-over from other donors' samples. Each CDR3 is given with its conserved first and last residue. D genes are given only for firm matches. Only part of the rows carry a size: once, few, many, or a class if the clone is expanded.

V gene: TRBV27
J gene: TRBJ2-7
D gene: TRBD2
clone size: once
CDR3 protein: CASSLLTSGRAYEQYF
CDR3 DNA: TGTGCCAGCAGTTTATTAACAAGCGGGAGGGCCTACGAGCAGTACTTC

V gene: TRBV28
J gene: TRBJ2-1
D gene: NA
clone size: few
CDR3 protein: CASSAAYNEQFF
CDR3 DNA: TGTGCCAGCAGTGCCGCCTACAATGAGCAGTTCTTC

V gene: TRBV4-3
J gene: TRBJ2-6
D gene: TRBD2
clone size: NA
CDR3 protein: CASSQGLAGVISGANVLTF
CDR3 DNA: TGCGCCAGCAGCCAGGGCCTTGCGGGAGTAATCTCTGGGGCCAACGTCCTGACTTTC

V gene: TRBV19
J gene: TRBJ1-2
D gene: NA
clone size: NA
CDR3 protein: CAAADEQGGYGYTF
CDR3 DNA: TGTGCCGCCGCGGACGAACAAGGAGGCTATGGCTACACCTTC

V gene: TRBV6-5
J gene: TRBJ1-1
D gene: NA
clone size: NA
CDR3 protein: CASRKGVNTEAFF
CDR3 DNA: TGTGCCAGCAGGAAAGGAGTGAACACTGAAGCTTTCTTT

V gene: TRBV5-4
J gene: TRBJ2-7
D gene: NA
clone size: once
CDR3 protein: CASSLPTGGRGEQYF
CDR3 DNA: TGTGCCAGCAGCTTACCGACAGGAGGGCGTGGTGAGCAGTACTTC

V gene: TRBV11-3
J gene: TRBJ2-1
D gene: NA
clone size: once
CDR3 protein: CASSLGGDRSYNEQFF
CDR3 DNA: TGTGCCAGCAGCTTAGGTGGCGACCGCTCCTACAATGAGCAGTTCTTC

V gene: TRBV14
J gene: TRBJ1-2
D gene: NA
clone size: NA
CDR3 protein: CASSRPGGSYGYTF
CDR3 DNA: TGTGCCAGCAGCCGGCCGGGCGGAAGCTATGGCTACACCTTC

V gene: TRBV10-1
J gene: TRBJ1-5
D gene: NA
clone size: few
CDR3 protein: CASSAQGSQPQHF
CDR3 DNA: TGCGCCAGCAGTGCCCAGGGGAGTCAGCCCCAGCATTTT

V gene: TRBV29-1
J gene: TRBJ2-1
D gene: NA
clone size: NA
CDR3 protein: CSVRRENEQFF
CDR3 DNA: TGCAGCGTGAGGAGGGAGAATGAGCAGTTCTTC

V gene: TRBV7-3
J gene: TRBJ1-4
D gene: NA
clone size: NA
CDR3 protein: CASSGGTTNEKLFF
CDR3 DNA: TGTGCCAGCAGCGGGGGAACAACTAATGAAAAACTGTTTTTT

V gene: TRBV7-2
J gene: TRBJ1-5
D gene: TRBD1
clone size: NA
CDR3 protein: CASSLGQGAGQPQHF
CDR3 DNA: TGTGCCAGCAGCTTAGGACAGGGGGCGGGTCAGCCCCAGCATTTT

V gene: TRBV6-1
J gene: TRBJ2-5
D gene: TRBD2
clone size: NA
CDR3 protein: CASWGGKGETQYF
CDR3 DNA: TGTGCCAGCTGGGGGGGGAAGGGAGAGACCCAGTACTTC

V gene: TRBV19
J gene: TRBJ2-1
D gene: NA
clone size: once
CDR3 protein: CASMGADEQFF
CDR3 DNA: TGTGCCAGTATGGGGGCGGATGAGCAGTTCTTC

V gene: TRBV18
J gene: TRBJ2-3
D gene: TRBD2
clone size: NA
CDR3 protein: CASSPGLYLTDTQYF
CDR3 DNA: TGTGCCAGCTCACCGGGACTATACCTCACAGATACGCAGTATTTT

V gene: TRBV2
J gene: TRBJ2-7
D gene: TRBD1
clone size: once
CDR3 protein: CASSDQGAGYEQYF
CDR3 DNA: TGTGCCAGCAGTGACCAGGGGGCTGGGTACGAGCAGTACTTC

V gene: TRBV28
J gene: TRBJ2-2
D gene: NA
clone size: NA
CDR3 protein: CASSFGEHTGELFF
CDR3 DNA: TGTGCCAGCAGTTTCGGGGAGCACACCGGGGAGCTGTTTTTT

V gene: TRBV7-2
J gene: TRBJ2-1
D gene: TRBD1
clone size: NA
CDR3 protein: CASRLTGTYNEQFF
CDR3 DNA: TGTGCCAGCAGACTGACAGGGACCTACAATGAGCAGTTCTTC

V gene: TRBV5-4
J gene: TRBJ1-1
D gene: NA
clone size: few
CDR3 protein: CASSLPVGTEAFF
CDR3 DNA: TGTGCCAGCAGCTTGCCAGTTGGCACTGAAGCTTTCTTT

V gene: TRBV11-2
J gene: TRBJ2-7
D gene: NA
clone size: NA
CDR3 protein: CASSDTSGVEQYF
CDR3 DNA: TGTGCCAGCAGCGATACGTCAGGGGTCGAGCAGTACTTC

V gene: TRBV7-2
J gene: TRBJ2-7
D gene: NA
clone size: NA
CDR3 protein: CASSLRGYEQYF
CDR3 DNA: TGTGCCAGCAGCCTCAGAGGGTACGAGCAGTACTTC

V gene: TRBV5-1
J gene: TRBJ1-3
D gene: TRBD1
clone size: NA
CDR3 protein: CASSLGQGTNTIYF
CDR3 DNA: TGCGCCAGCAGCTTGGGACAGGGGACGAACACCATATATTTT

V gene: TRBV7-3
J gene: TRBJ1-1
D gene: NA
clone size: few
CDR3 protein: CASSATALNTEAFF
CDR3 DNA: TGTGCCAGCAGCGCGACAGCCCTGAACACTGAAGCTTTCTTT

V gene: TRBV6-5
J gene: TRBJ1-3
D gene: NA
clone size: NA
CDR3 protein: CASSYSRDTGNTIYF
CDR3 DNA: TGTGCCAGCAGTTACTCCCGGGACACTGGAAACACCATATATTTT

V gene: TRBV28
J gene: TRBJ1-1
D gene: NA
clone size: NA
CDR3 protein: CASIRFQNTEAFF
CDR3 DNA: TGTGCCAGCATCCGCTTCCAGAACACTGAAGCTTTCTTT

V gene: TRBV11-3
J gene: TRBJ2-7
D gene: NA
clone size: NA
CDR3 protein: CASSQNNREQYF
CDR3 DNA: TGTGCCAGCAGCCAAAACAACAGGGAGCAGTACTTC

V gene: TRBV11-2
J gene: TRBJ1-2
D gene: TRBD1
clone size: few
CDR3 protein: CASSLDAGTGVYGYTF
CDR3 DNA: TGTGCCAGCAGCTTAGACGCGGGGACAGGGGTCTATGGCTACACCTTC

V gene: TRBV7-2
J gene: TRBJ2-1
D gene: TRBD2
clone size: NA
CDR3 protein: CASSLGLAVSYNEQFF
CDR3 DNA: TGTGCCAGCAGCTTAGGTCTAGCGGTATCCTACAATGAGCAGTTCTTC

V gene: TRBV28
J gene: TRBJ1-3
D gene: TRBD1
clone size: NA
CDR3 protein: CASSLSGQGSGNTIYF
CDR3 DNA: TGTGCCAGCAGTTTATCGGGACAGGGGTCTGGAAACACCATATATTTT

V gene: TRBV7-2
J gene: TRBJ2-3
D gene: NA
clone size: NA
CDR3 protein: CASSLEGRLRTQYF
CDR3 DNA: TGTGCCAGCAGCTTAGAGGGGAGGTTAAGGACGCAGTATTTT

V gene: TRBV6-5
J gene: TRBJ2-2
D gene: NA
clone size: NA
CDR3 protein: CASSPRKGSTGELFF
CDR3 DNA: TGTGCCAGCAGTCCACGGAAGGGATCGACCGGGGAGCTGTTTTTT

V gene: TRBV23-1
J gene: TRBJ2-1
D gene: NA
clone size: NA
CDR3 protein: CASSQPHYNEQFF
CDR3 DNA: TGCGCCAGCAGTCAGCCCCACTACAATGAGCAGTTCTTC

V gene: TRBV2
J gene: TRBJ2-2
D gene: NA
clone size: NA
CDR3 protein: CASTRDHGELFF
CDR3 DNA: TGTGCCAGCACCCGAGATCACGGGGAGCTGTTTTTT

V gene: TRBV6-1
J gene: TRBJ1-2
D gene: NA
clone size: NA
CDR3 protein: CASSEAQGLGGYTF
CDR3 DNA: TGTGCCAGCAGTGAAGCGCAGGGGTTAGGTGGCTACACCTTC

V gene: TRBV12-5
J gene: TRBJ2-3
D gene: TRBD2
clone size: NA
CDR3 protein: CASGLLAGVTDTQYF
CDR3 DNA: TGTGCTAGTGGTTTGCTAGCGGGAGTCACAGATACGCAGTATTTT

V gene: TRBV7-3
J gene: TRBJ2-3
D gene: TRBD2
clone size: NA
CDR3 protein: CASSLVGTGGPDTQYF
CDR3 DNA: TGTGCCAGCAGCTTAGTTGGGACGGGAGGACCAGATACGCAGTATTTT

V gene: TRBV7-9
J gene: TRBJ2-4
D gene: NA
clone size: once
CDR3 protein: CASSFEDVLLF
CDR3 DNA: TGTGCCAGCAGCTTCGAAGACGTCTTGCTCTTC

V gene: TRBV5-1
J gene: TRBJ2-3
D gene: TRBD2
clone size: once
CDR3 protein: CASSLGTSGSFGTDTQYF
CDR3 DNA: TGCGCCAGCAGCTTGGGGACTAGCGGGAGCTTTGGCACAGATACGCAGTATTTT

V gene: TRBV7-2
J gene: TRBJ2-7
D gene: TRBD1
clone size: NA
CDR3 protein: CASSFIRLPGQGTYEQYF
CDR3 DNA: TGTGCCAGCAGCTTTATTAGGCTACCGGGACAGGGAACCTACGAGCAGTACTTC

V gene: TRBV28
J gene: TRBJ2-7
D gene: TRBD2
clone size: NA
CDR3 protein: CASRGAETSGYEQYF
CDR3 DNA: TGTGCCAGCAGGGGGGCCGAAACTAGCGGTTACGAGCAGTACTTC

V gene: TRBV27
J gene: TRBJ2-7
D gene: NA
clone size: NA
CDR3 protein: CASSLYEQYF
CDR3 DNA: TGTGCCAGCAGTCTGTACGAGCAGTACTTC

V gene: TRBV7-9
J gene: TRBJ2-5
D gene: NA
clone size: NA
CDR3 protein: CASSLGGAQYF
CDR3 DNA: TGTGCCAGCAGCTTAGGGGGGGCCCAGTACTTC

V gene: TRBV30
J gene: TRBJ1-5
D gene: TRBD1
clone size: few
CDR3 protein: CAWAGQGNQPQHF
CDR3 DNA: TGTGCCTGGGCAGGACAGGGCAATCAGCCCCAGCATTTT

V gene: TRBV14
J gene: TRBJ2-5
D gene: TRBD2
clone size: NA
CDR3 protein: CASSQPLIAGGGVETQYF
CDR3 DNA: TGTGCCAGCAGCCAACCTCTAATAGCGGGAGGAGGAGTAGAGACCCAGTACTTC

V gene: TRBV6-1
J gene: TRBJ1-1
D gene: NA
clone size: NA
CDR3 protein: CASSGYTGSGTEAFF
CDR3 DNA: TGTGCCAGCAGTGGATACACAGGGAGCGGCACTGAAGCTTTCTTT

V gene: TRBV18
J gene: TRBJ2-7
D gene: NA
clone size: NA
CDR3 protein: CASSLGGSSYEQYF
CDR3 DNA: TGTGCCAGCTCGTTAGGTGGGAGCTCCTACGAGCAGTACTTC

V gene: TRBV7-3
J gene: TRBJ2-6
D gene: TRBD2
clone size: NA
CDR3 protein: CASSPSGGNSGANVLTF
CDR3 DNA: TGTGCCAGCAGCCCCAGCGGGGGTAATTCTGGGGCCAACGTCCTGACTTTC